The 10 T cell receptor beta chains listed next were all sequenced from one sample in a study of OX40 agonist ivuxolimab in advanced cancers. TCRdb's copy holds only in-frame clones and misses some; the assay was immunoSEQ multiplex PCR. The data contain approximately 20,000 clones, 83% of them seen just once; the ten biggest clones take up about 56%. This specimen was CD4+ or CD8+ T cells sorted from blood, taken in a trial of the OX40 agonist ivuxolimab. These receptors originate from an adult with an advanced solid tumor such as melanoma, head and neck, liver or kidney cancer.

V gene TRBV6-1 combines with J gene TRBJ2-1; 10 nucleotides align to TRBD2. The CDR3 has 15 amino acids. V lost 1 base and J lost 6; bases outside the gene matches: 3. Germline CDR1 and CDR2: MNHNS and SASEGT. The CDR3 here is CASSEEAGGANEQFF. The CDR3 DNA reads as TGTGCCAGCAGTGAAGAAGCGGGGGGGGCCAATGAGCAGTTCTTC.

In its sample, this clone was seen once. The CDR3 DNA follows: TGTGCCTGGAGTTTGGGGGTCTCCTCCTATAATTCACCCCTCCACTTT. Its protein product is CAWSLGVSSYNSPLHF. The genes are TRBV30 and TRBJ1-6; possible D gene TRBD1, 5 bases. The V gene lost 2 bases and the J gene lost 0 bases, with 11 bases spanning the gap. Per the germline V gene, CDR1 is GTSNPN and CDR2 is SVGIG (reference sequence). The CDR3 covers 16 residues. Variable domain in full (rest from reference TRBV30 and TRBJ1-6): SQTIHQWPATLVQPVGSPLSLECTVEGTSNPNLYWYRQAAGRGLQLLFYSVGIGQISSEVPQNLSASRPQDRQFILSSKKLLLSDSGFYLCAWSLGVSSYNSPLHFGNGTRLTVT.

The rearrangement joins TRBV9 to TRBJ2-5; 8 bases line up with TRBD2. CDR3 length: 18 residues. V trimming: 3 bases; J trimming: 5 bases; junction bases outside the gene matches: 18. The germline CDR1 and CDR2 sequences are SGDLS and YYNGEE. As DNA, the CDR3 is TGTGCCAGCAGCGACTCTGTTCTGACTAAAGCGGGGGTGGAGACCCAGTACTTC. Amino acid sequence: CASSDSVLTKAGVETQYF.

Many counts were recorded for this clone. The V call is TRBV4-1, the J call TRBJ2-2; D possibly corresponds to TRBD2 (5 bases). Per the germline V gene, CDR1 is MGHRA and CDR2 is YSYEKL. The V gene lost 5 bases and the J gene lost 3 bases, with 10 bases spanning the gap. CDR3 length: 14 residues. This CDR3 reads CASSLALHTGELFF. The CDR3 nucleotides are TGCGCCAGCAGCTTAGCGCTCCACACCGGGGAGCTGTTTTTT.

The gene calls are TRBV27 and TRBJ2-3, with 13 bases identical to TRBD2. CDR1 and CDR2 from the germline V gene are MNHEY and SMNVEV (reference sequence). The CDR3 has 16 amino acids. The trim removed 7 bases at V and 4 bases at J, leaving 8 bases unmatched. In DNA form, the CDR3 reads TGTGCCAGCAAATCACTAGCGGGGGGGATTTCAGATACGCAGTATTTT. This gives the protein CASKSLAGGISDTQYF.

The rearrangement joins TRBV6-5 to TRBJ1-2; D is undetermined. Germline V lookup: CDR1 MNHEY, CDR2 SVGAGI. This CDR3 comprises 13 residues. Between the trimmed V and J ends, which lost 0 bases and 5 bases, there was a span of 7 bases. DNA for the CDR3: TGTGCCAGCAGTTACTCGGGGAGATATGGCTACACCTTC. Translated, it gives CASSYSGRYGYTF.

V gene TRBV29-1 combines with J gene TRBJ1-1, with a possible D match to TRBD1 (5 bases). The CDR3 consists of 12 residues. Trimming stripped 6 bases from V and 3 bases from J, with 11 bases between. CDR1 and CDR2 (germline): SQVTM, ANQGSEA. The CDR3 nucleotides read TGCAGCGTAGTCGGGGGGGACACTGAAGCTTTCTTT. Protein sequence: CSVVGGDTEAFF.

V gene TRBV5-4 combines with J gene TRBJ2-1; TRBD1 is a possible D gene (7 bases). The CDR3 sequence is 13 residues long. Trimming removed 5 bases from V and 7 bases from J, with 13 bases in between. Germline values: CDR1 SGHNT, CDR2 YYREEE (reference sequence). CDR3 sequence: CASRNRGGNEQFF. CDR3 bases: TGTGCCAGCAGAAACAGGGGAGGAAATGAGCAGTTCTTC.

The genes are TRBV5-6 and TRBJ2-7; the D gene is possibly TRBD1 (6 bases). This CDR3 has 16 residues. The germline V gene encodes CDR1 SGHDT and CDR2 YYEEEE. V was shortened by 4 bases and J by 3 bases, with 20 bases between the two germline ends. The CDR3 DNA follows: TGTGCCAGCAGCCAGGATAGGACAGCATTCCGCTACGAGCAGTACTTC. It specifies CASSQDRTAFRYEQYF.

The V gene is TRBV13, the J gene TRBJ1-1, with no clear D. Between the trimmed V and J ends, which lost 4 bases and 4 bases, there was a span of 13 bases. The CDR3 sequence is 14 residues long. Germline assignment: CDR1 PRHDT and CDR2 FYEKMQ (reference sequence). This CDR3 is CASSWRSSFTEAFF. CDR3 in DNA: TGTGCCAGCAGCTGGAGATCATCGTTCACTGAAGCTTTCTTT.